This T cell receptor beta chain was recovered during a study of T-cell memory formation after mild COVID-19. General observations from the study: Of the contracting clones, CD4+ ones lay mainly in CM and EM, and CD8+ ones in EMRA.

CDR1 and CDR2 (germline): LGHNA, YSLEER. V gave up 3 bases and J gave up 7 bases; unmatched junction bases: 2. This CDR3 has 14 residues. TCRdb re-called the 5' RACE reads through MiXCR, storing one row per CDR3 protein. The sample gives 350,000 to 400,000 distinct CDR3 sequences, roughly 14% of which show up once; 22% is in the top ten. In its sample, this clonotype was seen many times. The antigen is undetermined. What was sequenced was PBMCs or a T cell subset sorted from them (not recorded which). The sequence was collected from a man between 18 and 35 years old who had mild COVID-19 (a few samples of this study predate the infection). Cell type and time point are not known. The chain uses TRBV4-3 and TRBJ1-3; 11 positions agree with TRBD1. CDR3 sequence reads: CASSQDRGLNTIYF. CDR3 in DNA: TGCGCCAGCAGCCAGGACAGGGGGCTTAACACCATATATTTT.